The 5 T cell receptor beta chains listed next were all sequenced from one sample in a study of OX40 agonist ivuxolimab in advanced cancers. Repertoires were generated with immunoSEQ multiplex PCR, while TCRdb's copy carries only in-frame clones and drops some. The sample shows over 75,000 clones, roughly 89% of them seen only once. The sequencing used CD4+ or CD8+ T cells sorted from blood, collected in a trial of the OX40 agonist ivuxolimab. These receptors all stem from an adult with an advanced solid tumor such as melanoma, head and neck, liver or kidney cancer.

DNA for the CDR3: TGTGCCAGCAGGACTAGCAGAGGGGAGCTGTTTTTT. Translating it yields CASRTSRGELFF. The chain links TRBV11-3 to TRBJ2-2, with 7 bases that match TRBD2. V lost 6 bases and J lost 8; bases outside the gene matches: 3. The CDR3 consists of 12 residues. Germline V gene data show CDR1 as SGHNT and CDR2 as YENEEA.

The chain carries TRBV6-5 and TRBJ2-7, with D uncertain. CDR3 length: 14 amino acids. Germline V gene sequence: CDR1 MNHEY, CDR2 SVGAGI. Trimming pared 0 bases from V and 4 bases from J, leaving 10 bases between. The DNA for the CDR3 is TGTGCCAGCAGTTACTCGACCTCAGTGTACGAGCAGTACTTC. Protein: CASSYSTSVYEQYF.

The genes are TRBV7-9 and TRBJ2-1; unclear D gene. V was pared by 1 base and J by 2 bases, with 9 bases between. Germline CDR1 and CDR2: SEHNR and FQNEAQ (reference sequence). The CDR3 runs to 15 residues. This CDR3 is CASSLVGPTYNEQFF. CDR3 DNA: TGTGCCAGCAGCTTAGTAGGACCCACCTACAATGAGCAGTTCTTC.

The CDR3 here is CAIRATGSGDTQYF. The DNA for the CDR3 is TGTGCCATCAGGGCGACAGGGAGCGGAGATACGCAGTATTTT. The chain joins TRBV10-3 to TRBJ2-3, with 7 bases that match TRBD1. Germline CDR1 reads ENHRY; CDR2 reads SYGVKD. The CDR3 totals 14 residues. V lost 6 bases to trimming and J lost 5 bases; unmatched junction nucleotides: 8.

The chain combines TRBV5-1 with TRBJ2-6, with D perhaps TRBD1 (6 bases). The V gene lost 4 bases and the J gene lost 1 base, with 18 bases spanning the gap. In germline, CDR1 is SGHRS, CDR2 YFSETQ. The CDR3 loop spans 18 amino acids. The CDR3 sequence is CASSKPGHSPSGANVLTF. The CDR3 region has the DNA TGCGCCAGCAGCAAACCGGGACATAGCCCGTCTGGGGCCAACGTCCTGACTTTC.